This T cell receptor beta chain stems from a study of PD-L1 blockade in urothelial cancer. Study context: It was in about 2014 that patients started atezolizumab at 1,200 mg intravenously every 3 weeks. Samples came from 3 weeks, at the second dose, and 6 weeks into treatment. Patients previously received 0 to 3 chemotherapy regimens.

Using immunoSEQ multiplex PCR, the repertoire was profiled, and TCRdb retains in-frame clones only, with some absent. The table has around 110,000 clones, around nine tenths seen once. The CDR3 is 15 amino acids. CDR1 SGHRS and CDR2 YFSETQ come from the germline V gene. V was cut by 4 bases and J by 2 bases, with 15 bases left in between. Time point reported: peripheral blood 6 weeks after treatment start. Urothelial carcinoma, locally advanced or metastatic, affected the patients. The sequence derives from a man aged 55 to 70 with urothelial cancer. V and J are TRBV5-1 and TRBJ1-1; perhaps TRBD1 as D (5 bases). The sequenced sample was PBMCs, obtained around atezolizumab (anti-PD-L1) treatment. CDR3 protein: CASSPQGSDNTEAFF. Here the CDR3 DNA reads TGCGCCAGCAGCCCGCAGGGAAGCGACAACACTGAAGCTTTCTTT.